The 28 T cell receptor beta chains below all came from one sample that was sequenced in a study of cytomegalovirus exposure and HLA in healthy donors. The PCR ran on 60 Vbeta and 13 Jbeta primers. Assay: immunoSEQ multiplex PCR; the TCRdb copy retains only in-frame clones and omits some. The data show about 120,000 clones, around 79% seen once. Sequencing was carried out using PBMCs. The receptors derive from a woman aged 25 to 45 in good health and CMV-seropositive.

The V and J genes are TRBV30 and TRBJ2-2; a weak D match, TRBD1 (8 bases). V was shortened by 3 bases and J by 3 bases, with 23 bases between the two germline ends. The germline CDR1 and CDR2 sequences are GTSNPN and SVGIG (reference sequence). CDR3 length: 18 amino acids. For the CDR3, the DNA is TGTGCCTGGAGCGGGGACAGGCTTTTGGGAGGGGACACCGGGGAGCTGTTTTTT. It is translated as CAWSGDRLLGGDTGELFF.

This chain uses TRBV2 with TRBJ2-2; TRBD1 matches 10 bases. The CDR3 sequence is 18 residues long. V lost 6 bases, J lost 1 base, and 11 bases stayed unmatched. Germline CDR1 SNHLY, CDR2 FYNNEI. DNA for the CDR3: TGTGCCAGCAGCAGGGACAGGGGTTTTGGGGGGAACACCGGGGAGCTGTTTTTT. Its translation is CASSRDRGFGGNTGELFF.

The chain employs TRBV5-1 and TRBJ1-2, with TRBD1 matching over 8 bases. Germline V lookup: CDR1 SGHRS, CDR2 YFSETQ. This CDR3 region has 12 residues. V was pared by 4 bases and J by 9 bases, with 5 bases of the junction left unmatched. CDR3 sequence reads: CASSPDRASYTF. CDR3 bases: TGCGCCAGCAGCCCGGACAGGGCCAGCTACACCTTC.

This chain joins TRBV10-3 and TRBJ2-3; 10 nucleotides line up with TRBD2. Trimming at V came to 6 bases and at J to 3 bases, leaving 6 bases not matched to a gene. The CDR3 is 15 residues long. The V gene's germline CDR1 is ENHRY and CDR2 SYGVKD. The CDR3 sequence: CAIRASGGLTDTQYF. As DNA, the CDR3 is TGTGCCATCAGGGCTAGCGGGGGATTAACAGATACGCAGTATTTT.

V is TRBV19 and J is TRBJ2-5; 8 nucleotides match TRBD1. The J segment lost 5 bases and the V segment lost 1 base, leaving 3 bases of the junction unmatched. The germline CDR1 and CDR2 sequences are LNHDA and SQIVND (reference sequence). The CDR3 spans 14 residues. CDR3 in amino acids: CASSIGQGAETQYF. In DNA form, the CDR3 reads TGTGCCAGTAGTATAGGGCAGGGGGCGGAGACCCAGTACTTC.

The chain uses TRBV28 and TRBJ1-1, with TRBD1 identical over 8 bases. The CDR3 covers 19 residues. The J segment lost 3 bases and the V segment lost 2 bases, leaving 17 bases of the junction unmatched. Germline V gene data show CDR1 as MDHEN and CDR2 as SYDVKM. CDR3 nucleotides: TGTGCCAGCAGTTTACGTACCCTCGGAGCAGGGGGCTTAGACACTGAAGCTTTCTTT. Translation: CASSLRTLGAGGLDTEAFF. The entire variable domain, with the rest obtained from reference TRBV28 and TRBJ1-1, is as follows: DVKVTQSSRYLVKRTGEKVFLECVQDMDHENMFWYRQDPGLGLRLIYFSYDVKMKEKGDIPEGYSVSREKKERFSLILESASTNQTSMYLCASSLRTLGAGGLDTEAFFGQGTRLTVV.

The rearrangement links TRBV27 to TRBJ2-3; D might be TRBD2 (5 bases). This CDR3 has 15 amino acids. In germline, CDR1 is MNHEY, CDR2 SMNVEV (reference sequence). V dropped 6 bases and J dropped 1 base, with 14 bases sitting between them. For the CDR3, the DNA is TGTGCCAGCAGCCGCGGGTTACAACGCACAGATACGCAGTATTTT. Amino acids: CASSRGLQRTDTQYF.

The chain combines TRBV10-3 with TRBJ2-3; 11 positions match TRBD1. Germline V gene sequence: CDR1 ENHRY, CDR2 SYGVKD. The length of the CDR3 is 15 residues. Germline trimming cut 5 bases from V and 0 bases from J; bases unmatched to any gene: 1. The CDR3 is CAISRDRGSTDTQYF. The CDR3 DNA sequence: TGTGCCATCAGTCGGGACAGGGGGAGCACAGATACGCAGTATTTT.

The chain links TRBV4-1 to TRBJ1-6; D possibly corresponds to TRBD1 (5 bases). V lost 3 bases, J lost 9 bases, and 18 bases lay in between. This CDR3 region has 16 residues. Looked up from germline, CDR1 is MGHRA and CDR2 is YSYEKL. In DNA form, the CDR3 reads TGCGCCAGCAGCCACAGTATAGCGGGGCTAGGTTCACCCCTCCACTTT. It yields the protein CASSHSIAGLGSPLHF.

The genes are TRBV18 and TRBJ1-4, with unresolved D. Trimming cost V 6 bases and J 4 bases, with 6 bases left between them. The CDR3 contains 12 residues. Germline V gives CDR1 KGHSH, CDR2 LQKENI. CDR3 in DNA: TGTGCCAGCTCTCCTTATAATGAAAAACTGTTTTTT. As protein: CASSPYNEKLFF.

In its sample, this clone was seen once. The chain has TRBV6-5 and TRBJ2-5; 11 bases fit TRBD2. The CDR3 is made up of 16 amino acids. The V and J ends lost 0 bases and 1 base, in that order; junction bases with no gene match: 1. Germline assignment: CDR1 MNHEY and CDR2 SVGAGI. The CDR3 loop reads CASSYSLAGGQETQYF. The CDR3 DNA is TGTGCCAGCAGTTACTCTCTAGCGGGGGGCCAAGAGACCCAGTACTTC.

This chain connects TRBV7-6 to TRBJ1-2, with 10 bases matching TRBD1. After removal of 4 bases from V and 7 bases from J, the junction contained 9 bases not matched to a gene. The CDR3 runs to 15 residues. Germline V gene data show CDR1 as SGHVS and CDR2 as FNYEAQ. For the CDR3, the DNA is TGTGCCAGCAGCTCCCGGGACAGGGGTTTTGGTGGCTACACCTTC. This sequence encodes CASSSRDRGFGGYTF.

This chain joins TRBV6-1 and TRBJ1-1; maybe TRBD1 (6 bases). The CDR3 totals 13 residues. Trimming shortened V by 5 bases and J by 6 bases, and 13 bases separated the two germline ends. Germline-derived CDR1 and CDR2 are MNHNS and SASEGT. CDR3 DNA sequence: TGTGCCAGCAGTTGGGAGGGGGACTCTGAAGCTTTCTTT. Translated: CASSWEGDSEAFF.

The CDR3 nucleotides are TGTGCCAGCAGCTTAGCGCAGGGGGTGAAGGAAAAACTGTTTTTT. This encodes CASSLAQGVKEKLFF. The chain has TRBV7-8 and TRBJ1-4; 7 bases are a match to TRBD1. Germline V CDR1 and CDR2: SGHVS, FQNEAQ. V lost 0 bases to trimming and J lost 8 bases; unmatched junction nucleotides: 6. The CDR3 length is 15 residues.

In this sample, this clone turned up a few times. The chain joins TRBV15 to TRBJ1-5; D is unresolved. This CDR3 is built from 14 residues. Trimming shortened V by 0 bases and J by 4 bases, and 7 bases separated the two germline ends. Germline CDR1 is LNHNV and CDR2 is YYDKDF (reference sequence). The CDR3 coding sequence is TGTGCCACCAGCAGAGATACGGAGAATCAGCCCCAGCATTTT. This encodes CATSRDTENQPQHF.

This sequence joins TRBV7-2 and TRBJ1-1; no clear D gene. CDR3 length: 15 amino acids. The V gene's germline CDR1 is SGHTA and CDR2 FQGNSA. Trimming pared 3 bases from V and 0 bases from J, leaving 11 bases between. The chain's CDR3 is CASSFTTMMNTEAFF. CDR3 bases: TGTGCCAGCAGCTTCACGACAATGATGAACACTGAAGCTTTCTTT.

This chain joins TRBV5-8 and TRBJ2-7; 8 bases match TRBD1. CDR3 length: 15 amino acids. V was clipped by 2 bases and J by 0 bases; unmatched bases: 4. Per the germline V gene, CDR1 is SGHTS and CDR2 is YDEGEE. The CDR3 DNA is TGTGCCAGCAGCTTAAGGGACAGGAGCTCCTACGAGCAGTACTTC. This gives the protein CASSLRDRSSYEQYF.

The V gene is TRBV28, the J gene TRBJ2-3; 16 bases map to TRBD2. The CDR3 has 18 amino acids. The V and J ends lost 6 bases and 0 bases, in that order; junction bases with no gene match: 6. Germline lookup yields CDR1 MDHEN and CDR2 SYDVKM. CDR3: CASSPSGLAGGSTDTQYF. The CDR3 region has the DNA TGTGCCAGCAGCCCGTCGGGACTAGCGGGGGGGAGCACAGATACGCAGTATTTT.

The V call is TRBV5-1, the J call TRBJ2-7; D unclear. This CDR3 has 15 residues. The germline CDR1 and CDR2 sequences are SGHRS and YFSETQ. With 1 base removed from V and 0 bases from J, the gap between germline ends came to 11 bases. Here the CDR3 DNA reads TGCGCCAGCAGCTTGTTCCCCGTGAGCTCCTACGAGCAGTACTTC. The encoded protein is CASSLFPVSSYEQYF.

This chain uses TRBV19 with TRBJ1-5; 9 bases are shared with TRBD1. The J segment lost 2 bases and the V segment lost 6 bases, leaving 5 bases of the junction unmatched. CDR3 size: 15 residues. CDR1 and CDR2 (germline): LNHDA, SQIVND (reference sequence). Here the CDR3 DNA reads TGTGCCAGTAGCGGGACAGGGATCGGCAATCAGCCCCAGCATTTT. This codes for CASSGTGIGNQPQHF.

The CDR3: CASSSPGTDNEQFF. The CDR3 DNA reads TGTGCCAGCAGCTCGCCCGGGACAGACAATGAGCAGTTCTTC. This chain joins TRBV5-6 and TRBJ2-1; 7 nucleotides line up with TRBD1. V lost 3 bases to trimming and J lost 5 bases; unmatched junction nucleotides: 5. Germline loops: CDR1 SGHDT, CDR2 YYEEEE. CDR3 length: 14 residues.

This rearrangement joins TRBV19 to TRBJ2-5; 10 bases agree with TRBD2. Looked up from germline, CDR1 is LNHDA and CDR2 is SQIVND (reference sequence). CDR3 length: 15 residues. The trim removed 6 bases at V and 5 bases at J, leaving 9 bases unmatched. In nucleotides, the CDR3 is TGTGCCAGTAGAACGACTCTAGCGGGGGTTGAGACCCAGTACTTC. Residues: CASRTTLAGVETQYF.

The gene calls are TRBV4-2 and TRBJ2-1, with D perhaps TRBD1 (6 bases). The CDR3 is 16 amino acids. The V and J ends lost 4 bases and 7 bases respectively, with 20 bases between them. CDR1 is LGHNA and CDR2 is YNFKEQ in the germline V gene. CDR3 residues: CASSPLSTGLRNEQFF. CDR3 DNA: TGTGCCAGCAGCCCCCTATCGACAGGATTGAGGAATGAGCAGTTCTTC.

This clone has only one observation. The chain links TRBV4-1 to TRBJ2-7; tentative D call: TRBD1 (5 bases). CDR3 length: 15 residues. Germline assignment: CDR1 MGHRA and CDR2 YSYEKL. Trimming took off 1 base at V and 2 bases at J, with 12 bases between the two ends. In DNA, the CDR3 is TGCGCCAGCAGCCAAGGCAGGGCCGCGACCTACGAGCAGTACTTC. Its protein product is CASSQGRAATYEQYF.

J is TRBJ1-3 and V is TRBV6-1; 8 bases align to TRBD1. V trimming: 8 bases; J trimming: 4 bases; junction bases outside the gene matches: 7. This CDR3 has 14 amino acids. Germline V lookup: CDR1 MNHNS, CDR2 SASEGT. CDR3 amino acids: CASATGTGGNTIYF. The CDR3, as DNA: TGTGCCAGCGCCACCGGGACAGGCGGAAACACCATATATTTT.

In the case of this clone: At the DNA level, this CDR3 is encoded by other sequences in the same sample as well. V and J are TRBV29-1 and TRBJ2-7; no clear D. The V end was cut by 1 base, the J end by 7 bases, with 5 bases between. Germline lookup yields CDR1 SQVTM and CDR2 ANQGSEA. The CDR3 spans 10 residues. The CDR3 nucleotides read TGCAGCGTTGAAGCCGGGGAGCAGTACTTC. Its protein product is CSVEAGEQYF.

The sample holds one count of this clone. V is TRBV5-1 and J is TRBJ2-1; 15 nucleotides match TRBD2. V trimming: 5 bases; J trimming: 4 bases; junction bases outside the gene matches: 16. The germline CDR1 and CDR2 sequences are SGHRS and YFSETQ. The length of the CDR3 is 20 residues. This CDR3 reads CASSSGLAGGRGTPYNEQFF. CDR3 DNA: TGCGCCAGCAGTTCAGGACTAGCGGGGGGGCGCGGGACACCGTACAATGAGCAGTTCTTC. The whole variable domain, remainder taken from reference TRBV5-1 and TRBJ2-1, is KAGVTQTPRYLIKTRGQQVTLSCSPISGHRSVSWYQQTPGQGLQFLFEYFSETQRNKGNFPGRFSGRQFSNSRSEMNVSTLELGDSALYLCASSSGLAGGRGTPYNEQFFGPGTRLTVL.

This clone turned up a few times. This chain links TRBV15 with TRBJ2-2, with TRBD1 identical over 8 bases. V shed 3 bases and J 4 bases; nucleotides not matched to a gene: 13. CDR1 and CDR2 (germline): LNHNV, YYDKDF (reference sequence). The CDR3 has 18 residues. CDR3 nucleotides: TGTGCCACCAGCAGGGGTCGTGTAGGGACAGGAGGCACCGGGGAGCTGTTTTTT. Encoded protein: CATSRGRVGTGGTGELFF.